A single sample is the source of the 7 T cell receptor beta chains below, sequenced in a study of cytomegalovirus exposure and HLA in healthy donors (dated by TCRdb to 2016 to 2017). Library generation was performed with the immunoSEQ multiplex PCR assay. A mixture of 60 forward primers for TCR Vbeta segments and 13 reverse primers for TCR Jbeta segments was used in the multiplex PCR. TCRdb holds this immuneACCESS table with in-frame rearrangements only. Some clones are missing; in checked studies, unresolved V genes explain under half, and the rest has no known cause. Here the sample has roughly 120,000 clones; around 72% occur a single time. The ten largest clones represent just over 8% of the sample. Input material: PBMCs. The receptors originated from a woman aged 35 to 49 in good health and CMV-seropositive.

This sequence joins TRBV6-6 and TRBJ1-5, with a weak D call TRBD1 (6 bases). CDR3 length equals 16 residues. The ends were cut back, 1 base at V and 1 base at J, with 11 bases in the middle. Per the germline V gene, CDR1 is MNHNY and CDR2 is SVGAGI (reference sequence). The CDR3 DNA reads as TGTGCCAGCAGTTACTTCGGGACACCCAGCAATCAGCCCCAGCATTTT. It codes for CASSYFGTPSNQPQHF.

The gene calls are TRBV19 and TRBJ1-1; possibly TRBD1 for D (6 bases). The CDR3 contains 14 residues. V was cut by 3 bases and J by 1 base, with 9 bases left in between. Germline V gene sequence: CDR1 LNHDA, CDR2 SQIVND (reference sequence). In DNA form, the CDR3 reads TGTGCCAGTAGTATGTGGGGGCGGAACACTGAAGCTTTCTTT. Translated: CASSMWGRNTEAFF.

V gene TRBV6-1 combines with J gene TRBJ2-5; TRBD2 matches at 7 bases. Germline V gene data show CDR1 as MNHNS and CDR2 as SASEGT. The CDR3 spans 15 residues. V dropped 6 bases and J dropped 3; count of bases not matched to a gene: 10. CDR3 region: CASRDWGGGKETQYF. CDR3 bases: TGTGCCAGCAGGGATTGGGGGGGTGGAAAAGAGACCCAGTACTTC.

This clone is a singleton in its sample. DNA for the CDR3: TGTGCCAGTAGTATTCCGGGACAGGGAAGATTCCATGGCTACACCTTC. This sequence encodes CASSIPGQGRFHGYTF. This chain connects TRBV19 to TRBJ1-2; TRBD1 matches at 9 bases. The CDR3 sequence is 16 residues long. Germline CDR1 and CDR2: LNHDA and SQIVND (reference sequence). V was pared by 3 bases and J by 6 bases, with 11 bases of the junction left unmatched.

The chain recombines TRBV11-3 with TRBJ2-1; tentative D call: TRBD1 (5 bases). The germline V gene has CDR1 SGHNT and CDR2 YENEEA. This CDR3 has 13 residues. V lost 5 bases and J lost 6, with 11 bases in between. In DNA form, the CDR3 reads TGTGCCAGCAGCCACCGACAGTTCAATGAGCAGTTCTTC. Its translation: CASSHRQFNEQFF.

This clone occurred a few times. This chain connects TRBV21-1 to TRBJ1-1. TRBV21-1 represents a pseudogene. This CDR3 is 13 amino acids long. The CDR3 region is CASSKVRGGAAFF. In DNA, the CDR3 is TGTGCCAGCAGCAAAGTAAGGGGAGGGGCCGCTTTCTTT.

The rearrangement uses TRBV7-6 and TRBJ1-1; D is ambiguous. The V gene's germline CDR1 is SGHVS and CDR2 FNYEAQ. Deletions cut 0 bases from V and 3 bases from J, with 11 bases between. This CDR3 contains 15 residues. The CDR3 protein is CASSLARVGHTEAFF. The CDR3 region has the DNA TGTGCCAGCAGCTTAGCGCGGGTGGGTCACACTGAAGCTTTCTTT.